This TCR beta chain derives from a study of T-cell memory formation after mild COVID-19 (dated by TCRdb to about 2021). With respect to the entire study: TCR sequence clusters from the two donors were largely donor specific. In two donors, T-cell clones that expanded and contracted after mild COVID-19 were tracked by sequencing TCRalpha and TCRbeta repertoires over time. The cohort comprised two young, previously healthy adult volunteers, one female and one male. Broad study findings and their caveats: From day 15 to 85, contracting clones showed balanced CD4/CD8 phenotypes, whereas a second wave of clones that expanded from day 15 to 37 leaned towards CD4+. Some responding clones were detected in pre-infection memory, suggesting pre-existing cross-reactive memory T cells joined the SARS-CoV-2 response. Contracting CD4+ clones turned up mainly in the CM and EM memory subsets, whereas EMRA was where CD8+ clones were enriched. The study covered only a couple of mild cases, and larger cohorts including severe cases with pre-infection samples were considered necessary. SARS-CoV-2 specificity of the second-wave clones peaking on day 37 was not confirmed.

This clonotype came up a few times. Its antigen is unknown. Base qualities are not at hand, and no much larger clone is one base apart. PBMCs were isolated by Ficoll-Paque density gradient centrifugation. For sequencing, an Illumina NovaSeq 6000 was employed. cDNA libraries for TCRalpha and TCRbeta were prepared by 5'RACE using constant-segment primers, with sample barcodes and unique molecular identifiers added. Trizol reagent was used to extract RNA from every sample. Libraries were amplified in two PCR steps, with a second sample barcode and Illumina TruSeq adapters added in the second step. Sequencing of the libraries was done on an Illumina NovaSeq, producing 2 x 150 bp paired-end reads. Per the source publication's procedure: The reads were demultiplexed and collapsed into UMI-guided consensus sequences using migec v1.2.7. Using mixcr v2.1.11, UMI consensuses were aligned to TRA and TRB V and J templates and then assembled into clonotypes. Expanded or contracted clonotypes were those called significant by both edgeR and NoisET, with noise models trained on biological replicates. For edgeR calls, the thresholds were a false discovery rate-adjusted p below 0.01 and a log2 fold-change of 1. As an exploratory analysis of dynamics, max-normalized trajectories of the 1000 most abundant clonotypes were examined with PCA combined with hierarchical clustering. Separately sequenced CD4+ and CD8+ repertoires were used to assign the CD4 or CD8 phenotype of responding clones. The public sequencing data were trimmed at Q25 with fastp and processed into clonotypes with MiXCR by TCRdb, which kept only in-frame beta chains. Rows with a matching CDR3 protein are joined into one entry that keeps the most common DNA and genes. In this record, the V and J calls reflect TCRdb's handling and not the investigators' own analysis. This sample is represented by around 200,000 distinct CDR3 sequences; around 25% of them were singletons. The ten top clones hold around 10% of the sample.

The CDR3 contains 16 residues, cysteine and phenylalanine counted. CDR3 DNA only is kept here, 48 bases in frame from base 1. The CDR1 and CDR2 encoded by the germline V gene are MNHEY and SVGAGI. The germline V end is reduced by 2 bases and the J end by 1 base; junction bases left unmatched: 6. The sequencing sample was made of PBMCs or a T cell subset sorted from them (not recorded which). The rearranged chain carries TRBV6-5 and TRBJ1-1; TRBD1 matches 8 bases in the middle. The receptor's source is an adult woman who had mild COVID-19 (a few samples of this study predate the infection). The sample titles of this study are shuffled in the database, so cell type and time point are left out; the donor was told from shared clones. Here the CDR3 is given as CASSYGQGRGNTEAFF. The nucleotide sequence is TGTGCCAGCAGTTACGGACAGGGCCGGGGGAACACTGAAGCTTTCTTT.